This entry lists 17 T cell receptor beta chains sequenced from one sample in a study of T cell responses to AZD1222 COVID-19 vaccine. This table comes from immunoSEQ multiplex PCR, and its TCRdb copy is limited to in-frame clones, with some not included. Among 95,000 to 150,000 clones listed, approximately 94% were seen once. The sequencing here drew on peripheral blood, taken 28 days after the second AZD1222 dose. These TCRs come from an adult who received the AZD1222 COVID-19 vaccine.

The chain employs TRBV29-1 and TRBJ2-3, with D possibly being TRBD2 (5 bases). Germline V CDR1 and CDR2: SQVTM, ANQGSEA. Trimming took off 3 bases at V and 6 bases at J, with 13 bases between the two ends. The CDR3 sequence is 13 residues long. The CDR3 reads CSVEVARPDTQYF. CDR3 sequence (DNA): TGCAGCGTTGAGGTAGCGCGTCCCGATACGCAGTATTTT.

Written as DNA, the CDR3 is TGCGCCAGCAGCTTGGACCAGAATCCAGATACGCAGTATTTT. Its protein is CASSLDQNPDTQYF. V usage is TRBV5-1 and J usage is TRBJ2-3; the D is unclear. The length of the CDR3 is 14 residues. Germline CDR1 and CDR2: SGHRS and YFSETQ. V lost 0 bases and J 4 bases, leaving 9 bases between the germline ends.

The chain employs TRBV6-2 or TRBV6-3 and TRBJ2-7, with a weak D call TRBD1 (6 bases). The CDR3 is 15 residues long. The germline V gene encodes CDR1 MNHEY and CDR2 SVGEGT. Trimming removed 2 bases from V and 0 bases from J, with 11 bases in between. DNA for the CDR3: TGTGCCAGCAGTTACCTTGGGACACCCTCCTACGAGCAGTACTTC. Protein sequence: CASSYLGTPSYEQYF.

The chain is built from TRBV29-1 and TRBJ2-5, with TRBD1 identical over 10 bases. With 7 bases clipped from V and 5 bases from J, the junction kept 7 bases outside the gene matches. Germline V gene lookup returns CDR1 SQVTM and CDR2 ANQGSEA. The CDR3 contains 13 residues. This CDR3 is CSAGTGASETQYF. As DNA, the CDR3 is TGCAGCGCTGGGACAGGGGCGAGCGAGACCCAGTACTTC.

The chain couples TRBV15 to TRBJ2-7; D possibly corresponds to TRBD1 (6 bases). CDR1 and CDR2 (germline): LNHNV, YYDKDF (reference sequence). The CDR3 consists of 16 residues. V was pared by 5 bases and J by 2 bases, with 19 bases between. CDR3 sequence reads: CATSGTTGPSPYEQYF. CDR3 in DNA: TGTGCCACCAGCGGAACCACAGGGCCATCCCCCTACGAGCAGTACTTC. Looking up the rest from reference TRBV15 and TRBJ2-7 gives the full variable domain: DAMVIQNPRYQVTQFGKPVTLSCSQTLNHNVMYWYQQKSSQAPKLLFHYYDKDFNNEADTPDNFQSRRPNTSFCFLDIRSPGLGDTAMYLCATSGTTGPSPYEQYFGPGTRLTVT.

This clone was detected once. The chain uses TRBV18 and TRBJ2-1; 14 nucleotides match TRBD2. Germline V gene lookup returns CDR1 KGHSH and CDR2 LQKENI. V lost 6 bases and J lost 11; bases outside the gene matches: 9. The CDR3 is 15 residues long. CDR3 nucleotide sequence: TGTGCCAGCTCGCCGGGACTAGCGGGAGTTATGAAGCAGTTCTTC. Amino acids: CASSPGLAGVMKQFF. Based on the CDR3 plus reference TRBV18 and TRBJ2-1, the full variable domain is NAGVMQNPRHLVRRRGQEARLRCSPMKGHSHVYWYRQLPEEGLKFMVYLQKENIIDESGMPKERFSAEFPKEGPSILRIQQVVRGDSAAYFCASSPGLAGVMKQFFGPGTRLTVL.

The V gene is TRBV7-2, the J gene TRBJ1-4; D is uncertain. This CDR3 is 13 amino acids long. Germline V lookup: CDR1 SGHTA, CDR2 FQGNSA. V lost 5 bases, J lost 3 bases, and 7 bases lay in between. The CDR3 DNA is TGTGCCAGCAGCCTACGAGCTAATGAAAAACTGTTTTTT. Its translation: CASSLRANEKLFF.

J is TRBJ2-3 and V is TRBV3-1 (or the pseudogene TRBV3-2); 11 nucleotides align to TRBD2. The CDR3 is 16 residues long. The V gene end was trimmed by 1 base and the J gene end by 7 bases; junction bases not matched to a gene: 7. Germline CDR1 LGHDT, CDR2 YNNKEL (reference sequence). This CDR3 is CASSQVPSGGIHTQYF. The CDR3 coding sequence is TGTGCCAGCAGCCAAGTCCCTAGCGGGGGGATACATACGCAGTATTTT.

The rearrangement links TRBV6-2 or TRBV6-3 to TRBJ1-2; 8 bases align to TRBD1. The CDR3 extends over 17 amino acids. V dropped 6 bases and J dropped 2; count of bases not matched to a gene: 14. Germline loops: CDR1 MNHEY, CDR2 SVGEGT. DNA for the CDR3: TGTGCCAGCAGCCCTCGTGGGACAGGATCTTTAAACTATGGCTACACCTTC. Encoded protein: CASSPRGTGSLNYGYTF.

The chain joins TRBV7-6 to TRBJ1-1; D is unclear. The germline V gene encodes CDR1 SGHVS and CDR2 FNYEAQ. The germline V and J ends were trimmed by 1 base and 1 base, with 4 bases remaining between them. The CDR3 has 13 residues. The CDR3 region has the DNA TGTGCCAGCAGCTTAGTCGAGAACACTGAAGCTTTCTTT. Protein product: CASSLVENTEAFF.

In its sample, this clone was seen once. V gene TRBV19 combines with J gene TRBJ1-1; D is unclear. Trimming shortened V by 7 bases and J by 4 bases, and 16 bases separated the two germline ends. Germline V lookup: CDR1 LNHDA, CDR2 SQIVND (reference sequence). This CDR3 spans 14 amino acids. The CDR3 DNA reads TGTGCCAGTACCCCCCTCGTGATGGGCACTGAAGCTTTCTTT. This gives the protein CASTPLVMGTEAFF.

The rearrangement links TRBV7-9 to TRBJ2-5, with D possibly being TRBD2 (6 bases). The CDR3 length is 15 residues. V gave up 5 bases and J gave up 5 bases, with 18 bases separating them. CDR1 SEHNR and CDR2 FQNEAQ come from the germline V gene (reference sequence). CDR3 DNA sequence: TGTGCCAGCAGCGCCGGAGGAGGGGCCGGGGAGACCCAGTACTTC. This translates into CASSAGGGAGETQYF.

The chain links TRBV3-1 (or the pseudogene TRBV3-2) to TRBJ1-2, with unresolved D. Trimming cost V 0 bases and J 7 bases, with 12 bases left between them. CDR3 size: 14 residues. Germline V gene lookup returns CDR1 LGHDT and CDR2 YNNKEL (reference sequence). The CDR3 protein is CASSQDQRVSGYTF. For the CDR3, the DNA is TGTGCCAGCAGCCAAGATCAAAGGGTTTCTGGCTACACCTTC.

The chain joins TRBV9 to TRBJ2-2; D call uncertain. Trimming left V 0 bases short and J 1 base short, with 7 bases between. The CDR3 has 15 amino acids. Germline loops: CDR1 SGDLS, CDR2 YYNGEE. The CDR3 loop is CASSVERVNTGELFF. Written as DNA, the CDR3 is TGTGCCAGCAGCGTAGAAAGGGTGAACACCGGGGAGCTGTTTTTT.

The chain carries TRBV6-2 or TRBV6-3 and TRBJ2-7; D is undetermined. CDR3 length equals 13 residues. V lost 3 bases, J lost 3 bases, and 9 bases lay in between. Germline loops: CDR1 MNHEY, CDR2 SVGEGT. CDR3 in amino acids: CASSYMDGYEQYF. The CDR3 DNA sequence: TGTGCCAGCAGTTATATGGACGGCTACGAGCAGTACTTC.

CDR3 sequence: CASSTGGDTGELFF. In DNA, the CDR3 is TGTGCCAGCAGCACAGGGGGGGACACCGGGGAGCTGTTTTTT. This chain joins TRBV6-2 or TRBV6-3 and TRBJ2-2; D is possibly TRBD1 (8 bases). The germline V gene has CDR1 MNHEY and CDR2 SVGEGT. This CDR3 spans 14 amino acids. V lost 6 bases and J lost 3, with 11 bases in between.

The V call is TRBV18, the J call TRBJ1-2, with TRBD1 matching over 8 bases. The CDR3 is made up of 15 amino acids. The ends lost 3 bases at V and 0 bases at J; junction bases unmatched: 3. The germline CDR1 and CDR2 sequences are KGHSH and LQKENI. This chain's CDR3 is CASSPGQAANYGYTF. The CDR3 nucleotides are TGTGCCAGCTCACCGGGACAGGCAGCTAACTATGGCTACACCTTC.